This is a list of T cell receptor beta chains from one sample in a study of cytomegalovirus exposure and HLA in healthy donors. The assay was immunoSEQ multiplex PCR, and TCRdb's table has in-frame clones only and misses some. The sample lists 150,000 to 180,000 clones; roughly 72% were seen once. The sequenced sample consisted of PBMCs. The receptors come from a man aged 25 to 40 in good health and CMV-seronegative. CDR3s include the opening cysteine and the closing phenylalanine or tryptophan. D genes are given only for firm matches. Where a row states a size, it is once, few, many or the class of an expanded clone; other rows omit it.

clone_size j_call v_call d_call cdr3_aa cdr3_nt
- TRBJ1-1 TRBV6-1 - CASSEQGTGYEAFF TGTGCCAGCAGTGAACAGGGTACCGGTTATGAAGCTTTCTTT
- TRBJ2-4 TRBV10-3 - CAISNGGLAKNIQYF TGTGCCATCAGTAACGGTGGTCTAGCCAAAAACATTCAGTACTTC
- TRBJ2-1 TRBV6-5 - CASSHRDTYNEQFF TGTGCCAGCAGTCACCGGGACACCTACAATGAGCAGTTCTTC
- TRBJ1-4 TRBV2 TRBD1 CASRKQGLNEKLFF TGTGCCAGCAGGAAACAGGGGCTTAATGAAAAACTGTTTTTT
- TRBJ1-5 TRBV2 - CASSELGQFSNQPQHF TGTGCCAGCAGTGAACTCGGACAGTTTAGCAATCAGCCCCAGCATTTT
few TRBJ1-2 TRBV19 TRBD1 CASRLDRENGYTF TGTGCCAGTAGATTAGACAGGGAAAATGGCTACACCTTC
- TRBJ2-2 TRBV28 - CASSARAYTGELFF TGTGCCAGCAGTGCGAGGGCGTACACCGGGGAGCTGTTTTTT
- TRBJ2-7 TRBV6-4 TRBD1 CASNIRTGAYEQYF TGTGCCAGCAACATACGGACAGGGGCCTACGAGCAGTACTTC
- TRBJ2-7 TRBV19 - CASSTGNEQYF TGTGCCAGTAGCACAGGGAACGAGCAGTACTTC
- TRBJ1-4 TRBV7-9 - CASSFDRLVLFF TGTGCCAGCAGCTTTGACAGATTAGTACTGTTTTTT
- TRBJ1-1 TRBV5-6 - CASTLSAGTPNTEAFF TGTGCCAGCACCCTATCAGCGGGGACCCCGAACACTGAAGCTTTCTTT
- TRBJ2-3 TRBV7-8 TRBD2 CASSLEGTRSTDTQYF TGTGCCAGCAGCTTAGAAGGGACTAGAAGCACAGATACGCAGTATTTT
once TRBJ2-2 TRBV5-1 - CASSLRAPAEGGELFF TGCGCCAGCAGCTTGAGGGCACCCGCTGAGGGCGGGGAGCTGTTTTTT
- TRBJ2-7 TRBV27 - CASSFQGTHEQYF TGTGCCAGCAGTTTTCAGGGGACCCACGAGCAGTACTTC
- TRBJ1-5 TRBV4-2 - CASSQQTWQPQHF TGTGCCAGCAGCCAGCAAACTTGGCAGCCCCAGCATTTT
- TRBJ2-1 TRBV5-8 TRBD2 CASSLKSSGASGGEQFF TGTGCCAGCAGCTTGAAGTCTAGCGGGGCCTCGGGGGGTGAGCAGTTCTTC
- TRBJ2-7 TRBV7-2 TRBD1 CASSTKDRAGQYF TGTGCCAGCAGCACGAAGGACAGGGCCGGGCAGTACTTC
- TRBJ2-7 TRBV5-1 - CASSGSGKPYEQYF TGCGCCAGCAGCGGTTCAGGGAAACCCTACGAGCAGTACTTC
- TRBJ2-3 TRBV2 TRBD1 CASSSRQGTDGTQYF TGTGCCAGCAGTTCTAGACAGGGGACGGATGGTACGCAGTATTTT
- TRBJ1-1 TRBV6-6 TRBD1 CASSLPTGGSTEAFF TGTGCCAGCAGTCTTCCTACAGGGGGCTCAACTGAAGCTTTCTTT
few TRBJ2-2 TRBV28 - CASSRGEYTGELFF TGTGCCAGCAGCAGGGGAGAGTACACCGGGGAGCTGTTTTTT
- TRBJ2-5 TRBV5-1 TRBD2 CASSPLAGLYQETQYF TGCGCCAGCAGCCCCCTAGCGGGGTTGTACCAAGAGACCCAGTACTTC
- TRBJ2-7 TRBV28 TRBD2 CASSWTRSEQYF TGTGCCAGCAGTTGGACTAGAAGCGAGCAGTACTTC
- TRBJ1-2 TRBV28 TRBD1 CASRAGGGYGYTF TGTGCCAGCAGGGCAGGGGGCGGCTATGGCTACACCTTC
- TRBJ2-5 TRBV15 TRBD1 CATSRDPGGQETQYF TGTGCCACCAGCAGAGACCCAGGGGGACAAGAGACCCAGTACTTC
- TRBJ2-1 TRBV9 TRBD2 CASSVAGTSNEQFF TGTGCCAGCAGCGTAGCTGGGACTAGCAATGAGCAGTTCTTC
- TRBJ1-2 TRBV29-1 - CSVPWGDDGAGYPF TGCAGCGTCCCCTGGGGGGACGACGGAGCTGGCTACCCCTTC
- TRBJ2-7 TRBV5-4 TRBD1 CASSRGQGYEQYF TGTGCCAGCAGCCGTGGACAGGGCTACGAGCAGTACTTC
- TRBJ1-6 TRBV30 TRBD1 CAWSPGQGISLHF TGTGCCTGGAGTCCGGGACAGGGGATCTCCCTCCACTTT
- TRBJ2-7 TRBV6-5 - CASSRTEGREQYF TGTGCCAGCAGCCGGACTGAAGGACGCGAGCAGTACTTC
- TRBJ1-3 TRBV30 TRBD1 CAWSLVTGMGNTIYF TGTGCCTGGAGTCTTGTGACAGGGATGGGAAACACCATATATTTT
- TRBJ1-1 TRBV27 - CASRQQGLNTEAFF TGTGCCAGCAGACAACAGGGTCTGAACACTGAAGCTTTCTTT
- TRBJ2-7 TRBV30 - CACGAGNPYEQYF TGTGCCTGTGGGGCAGGAAACCCCTACGAGCAGTACTTC
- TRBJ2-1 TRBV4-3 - CASSLTRDAYNEQFF TGCGCCAGCAGCCTCACTAGGGATGCCTACAATGAGCAGTTCTTC
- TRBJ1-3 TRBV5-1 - CASSLGGSSGNTIYF TGCGCCAGCAGCTTGGGAGGGAGCTCTGGAAACACCATATATTTT
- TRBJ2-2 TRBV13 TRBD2 CASSNSGENTGELFF TGTGCCAGCAGCAATAGCGGGGAAAACACCGGGGAGCTGTTTTTT
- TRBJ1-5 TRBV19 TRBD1 CASTRQGPHQPQHF TGTGCCAGTACCAGACAGGGACCCCATCAGCCCCAGCATTTT
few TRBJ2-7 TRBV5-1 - CASSLTSMNEQYF TGCGCCAGCAGCTTAACGTCTATGAACGAGCAGTACTTC
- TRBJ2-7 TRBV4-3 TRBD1 CASSRTRDRNSYEQYF TGCGCCAGCAGCCGGACACGGGACAGAAACTCCTACGAGCAGTACTTC
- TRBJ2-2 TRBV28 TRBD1 CASSPRQGSTGELFF TGTGCCAGCAGCCCCAGACAGGGGAGCACCGGGGAGCTGTTTTTT
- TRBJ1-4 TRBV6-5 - CASSSPEQGNEKLFF TGTGCCAGCAGTTCCCCGGAGCAGGGAAATGAAAAACTGTTTTTT
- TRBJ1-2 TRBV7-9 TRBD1 CASSLVVGQGANYGYTF TGTGCCAGCAGCTTAGTGGTTGGACAGGGTGCTAACTATGGCTACACCTTC
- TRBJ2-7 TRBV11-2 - CASSSPELATGEKYF TGTGCCAGCAGCTCCCCTGAACTAGCAACGGGGGAAAAGTACTTC
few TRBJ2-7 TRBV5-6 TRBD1 CASTQTGTGISGEQSF TGTGCCAGCACTCAAACCGGGACAGGGATCTCGGGGGAGCAGTCCTTC
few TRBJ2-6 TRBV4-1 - CASSQDQLSDLSGANVLTF TGCGCCAGCAGCCAAGATCAATTAAGCGACCTCTCTGGGGCCAACGTCCTGACTTTC
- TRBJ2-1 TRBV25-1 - CASSESQGGSYNEQFF TGTGCCAGCAGTGAATCGCAAGGGGGCTCCTACAATGAGCAGTTCTTC
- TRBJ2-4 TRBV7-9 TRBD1 CASSVSTRGHDIQYF TGTGCCAGCAGCGTCTCTACCAGGGGGCATGACATTCAGTACTTC
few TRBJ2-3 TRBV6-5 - CASSYLQADTQYF TGTGCCAGCAGTTACTTACAGGCCGATACGCAGTATTTT
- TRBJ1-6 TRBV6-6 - CASSPPRTIGSLPLHF TGTGCCAGCAGTCCTCCCAGGACTATTGGTTCTTTACCCCTCCACTTT
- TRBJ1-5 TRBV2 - CASGGGGTQPQHF TGTGCCAGCGGGGGTGGGGGCACTCAGCCCCAGCATTTT
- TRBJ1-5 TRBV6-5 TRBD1 CASSPTAGGQPQHF TGTGCCAGCAGTCCTACCGCAGGGGGACAGCCCCAGCATTTT
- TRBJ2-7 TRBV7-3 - CASSLGASYEQYF TGTGCCAGCAGCCTTGGAGCGTCCTACGAGCAGTACTTC